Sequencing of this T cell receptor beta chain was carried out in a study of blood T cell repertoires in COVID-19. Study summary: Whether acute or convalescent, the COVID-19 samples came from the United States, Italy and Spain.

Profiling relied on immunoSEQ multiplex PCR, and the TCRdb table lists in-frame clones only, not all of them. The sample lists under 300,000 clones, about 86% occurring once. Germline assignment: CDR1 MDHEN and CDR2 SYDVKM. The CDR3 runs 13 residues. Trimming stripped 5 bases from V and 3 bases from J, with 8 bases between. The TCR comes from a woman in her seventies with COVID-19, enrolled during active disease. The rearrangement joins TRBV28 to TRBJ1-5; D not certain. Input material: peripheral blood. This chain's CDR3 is CASSTGFNQPQHF. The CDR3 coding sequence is TGTGCCAGCAGTACCGGTTTCAATCAGCCCCAGCATTTT.